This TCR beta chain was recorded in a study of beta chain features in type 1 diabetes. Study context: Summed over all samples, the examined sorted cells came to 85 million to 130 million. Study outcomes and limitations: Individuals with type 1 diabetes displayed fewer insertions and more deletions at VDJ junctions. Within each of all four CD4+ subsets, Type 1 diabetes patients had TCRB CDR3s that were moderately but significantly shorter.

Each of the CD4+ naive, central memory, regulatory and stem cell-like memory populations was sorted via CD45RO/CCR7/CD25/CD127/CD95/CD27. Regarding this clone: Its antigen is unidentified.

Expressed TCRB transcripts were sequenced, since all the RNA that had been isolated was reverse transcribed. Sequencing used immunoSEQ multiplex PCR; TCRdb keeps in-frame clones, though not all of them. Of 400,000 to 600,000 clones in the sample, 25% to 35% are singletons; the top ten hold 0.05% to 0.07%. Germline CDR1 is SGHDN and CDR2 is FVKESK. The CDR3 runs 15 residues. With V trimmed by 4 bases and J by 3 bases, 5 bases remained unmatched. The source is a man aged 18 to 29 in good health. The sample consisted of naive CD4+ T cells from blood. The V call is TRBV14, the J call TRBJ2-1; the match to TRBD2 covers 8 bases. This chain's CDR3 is CASSPRTSFYNEQFF. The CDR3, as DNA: TGTGCCAGCAGCCCCCGGACTAGCTTCTACAATGAGCAGTTCTTC.